Here is one T cell receptor (beta chain) with its context. The sample is drawn from a study of blood T cell repertoires in COVID-19. This CDR3 has 13 amino acids. V was pared by 4 bases and J by 5 bases, with 11 bases between. Germline assignment: CDR1 SGHAT and CDR2 FQNNGV. Libraries were prepared by immunoSEQ multiplex PCR; TCRdb keeps only in-frame clonotypes and omits some of them. The table shows fewer than 300,000 clones, with about 88% occurring only once. The TCR comes from a man aged 55 to 70 who had recovered from COVID-19. The sequenced material came from peripheral blood. The chain combines TRBV11-2 with TRBJ1-2; D gene uncertain. The CDR3 region has the DNA TGTGCCAGCAGCTCGCCCACAGATTATGGCTACACCTTC. This translates into CASSSPTDYGYTF.